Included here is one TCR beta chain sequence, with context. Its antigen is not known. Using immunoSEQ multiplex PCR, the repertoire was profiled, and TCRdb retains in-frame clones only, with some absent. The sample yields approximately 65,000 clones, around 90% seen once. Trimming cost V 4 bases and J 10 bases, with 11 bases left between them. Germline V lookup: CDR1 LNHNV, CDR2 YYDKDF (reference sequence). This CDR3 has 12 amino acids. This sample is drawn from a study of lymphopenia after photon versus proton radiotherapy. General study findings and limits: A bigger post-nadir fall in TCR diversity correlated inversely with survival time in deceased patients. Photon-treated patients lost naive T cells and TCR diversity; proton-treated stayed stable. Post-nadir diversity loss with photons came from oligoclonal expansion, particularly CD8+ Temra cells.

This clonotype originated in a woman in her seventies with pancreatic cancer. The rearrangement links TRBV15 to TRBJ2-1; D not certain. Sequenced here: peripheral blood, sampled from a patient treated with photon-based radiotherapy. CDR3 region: CATSIGQAEQFF. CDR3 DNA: TGTGCCACCAGCATTGGTCAGGCCGAGCAGTTCTTC.